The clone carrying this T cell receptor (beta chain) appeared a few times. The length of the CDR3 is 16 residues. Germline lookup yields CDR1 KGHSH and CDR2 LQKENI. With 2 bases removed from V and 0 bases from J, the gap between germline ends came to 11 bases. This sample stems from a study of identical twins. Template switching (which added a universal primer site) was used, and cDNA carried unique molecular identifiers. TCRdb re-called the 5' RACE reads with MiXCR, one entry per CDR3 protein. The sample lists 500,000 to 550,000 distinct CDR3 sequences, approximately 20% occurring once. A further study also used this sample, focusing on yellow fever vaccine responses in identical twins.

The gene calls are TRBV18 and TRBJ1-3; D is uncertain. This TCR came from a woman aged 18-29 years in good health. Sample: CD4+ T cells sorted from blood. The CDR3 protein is CASSPGPSSSGNTIYF. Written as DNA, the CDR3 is TGTGCCAGCTCACCAGGACCGAGCAGCTCTGGAAACACCATATATTTT.